Presented here are 7 T cell receptor delta chains from one specimen sequenced in a study of gamma-delta chains in newborns, infants, children. TCRdb processed the reads again with the CATT caller. The table has about 2,300 delta-chain clones, over 0.95% seen once. Sequencing was done on a sample of blood. Receptors were obtained from a child who was a newborn, infant or young child, either healthy, febrile or measles-vaccinated (not recorded which).

The CDR3 reads CACDPLWEPTTSWDTRQMFF. As DNA, the CDR3 is TGTGCCTGTGATCCACTCTGGGAGCCCACGACCTCATGGGACACCCGCCAGATGTTTTTC. The J gene corresponds to TRDJ3; a V gene call is absent; the D call TRDD3 from the table was never checked on the DNA. The CDR3 has 20 residues.

Notes on this clone: Other DNA sequences in this specimen translate into the identical CDR3. The chain recombines TRDV2 with TRDJ3; 7 bases align to TRDD3. Germline CDR1 and CDR2: GEAIGNYY and EKD. J lost 16 bases, V lost 0 bases, and 17 bases had no gene match. This CDR3 is 17 amino acids long. The chain's CDR3 is CACDTWGTSWDTRQMFF. The CDR3 nucleotides read TGTGCCTGTGACACCTGGGGGACCTCCTGGGACACTCGGCAGATGTTTTTC.

In regard to this clone: A read error likely explains why the TCRdb protein, taken from a much larger clone, differs from this DNA's translation at residue 8; the protein shown is translated from the DNA. The rearrangement links TRDV2 to TRDJ1, with D maybe TRDD3 (5 bases). Between the trimmed V and J ends, which lost 0 bases and 0 bases, there was a span of 19 bases. This CDR3 has 18 residues. Germline CDR1 reads GEAIGNYY; CDR2 reads EKD. CDR3 coding DNA: TGTGCCTGTGACACCGTACTGGAGGCCCAATACTACACCGATAAACTCATCTTT. Translated, it gives CACDTVLEAQYYTDKLIF.

The sample holds a few counts of this clone. A read error is possible here, since a much larger clone lies one base away. This chain uses TRDV2 with TRDJ1; TRDD3 agrees at 12 bases. The V gene's germline CDR1 is GEAIGNYY and CDR2 EKD. This CDR3 comprises 15 residues. The CDR3: CARDVLGDTDDKLIF. CDR3 nucleotide sequence: TGTGCCCGTGACGTACTGGGGGATACAGACGATAAACTCATCTTT.

This clone was seen a few times. A much larger clone differs by one base, so this may be a read error. Other nucleotide sequences from this sample produce the same CDR3. The chain uses TRDV2 and TRDJ3; perhaps TRDD3 as D (6 bases). CDR1 GEAIGNYY and CDR2 EKD come from the germline V gene. There are 18 residues in the CDR3. The CDR3 DNA reads TGTGCCTGTGACACCGCGGGGGAGTTCTCCTGGGACACCCGACAAATGTTTTTC. This sequence encodes CACDTAGEFSWDTRQMFF.

Concerning this clone: The junction differs from germline at one of its ends, possibly a read error. The chain has TRDV2 and TRDJ2; 8 positions match TRDD3. This CDR3 region has 18 residues. Germline V gene sequence: CDR1 GEAIGNYY, CDR2 EKD. CDR3 sequence reads: CACDRVGDRFALTTQLFF. CDR3 in DNA: TGTGCCTGTGACAGGGTGGGGGATCGATTCGCTTTGACAACACAACTCTTCTTT.

Remarks on this clone: With only one base between it and a far larger clone, this is likely a read error. The rearrangement links TRDV2 to TRDJ2; the D gene is possibly TRDD3 (5 bases). CDR1 is GEAIGNYY, CDR2 EKD, per germline. The CDR3 has 16 amino acids. This CDR3 is CARDTVGTALTAQLFF. For the CDR3, the DNA is TGTGCCCGTGACACCGTGGGGACTGCTTTGACAGCACAACTCTTCTTT.